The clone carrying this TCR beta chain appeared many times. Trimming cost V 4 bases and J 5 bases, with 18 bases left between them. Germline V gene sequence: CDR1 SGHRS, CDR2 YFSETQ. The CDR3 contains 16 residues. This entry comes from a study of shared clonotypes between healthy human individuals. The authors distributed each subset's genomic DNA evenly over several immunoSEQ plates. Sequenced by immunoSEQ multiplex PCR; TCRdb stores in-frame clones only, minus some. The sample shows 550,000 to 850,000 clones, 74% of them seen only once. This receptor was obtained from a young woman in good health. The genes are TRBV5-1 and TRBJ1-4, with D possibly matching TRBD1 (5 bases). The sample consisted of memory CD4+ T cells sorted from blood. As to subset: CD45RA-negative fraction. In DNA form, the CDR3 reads TGCGCCAGCAGCCCCACAGGTGTCGGCCAAAATGAAAAACTGTTTTTT. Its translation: CASSPTGVGQNEKLFF.